The entry below describes one T cell receptor (beta chain). It was with a sample-barcoded 5' primer and a J-beta primer mix that a second PCR of roughly 7 to 12 cycles was run. Each cDNA molecule carried a tag from a template-switch adaptor that contained 12 random nucleotides. TCRdb recomputed calls from the 5' RACE reads with MiXCR, one row per CDR3 protein. Of approximately 940,000 distinct CDR3 sequences listed, 40% to 60% are singletons. The germline V gene encodes CDR1 MDHEN and CDR2 SYDVKM. The CDR3 has 15 residues. The sample belongs to a study of blood T cells in healthy people across ages. The chain is built from TRBV28 and TRBJ2-4; 9 nucleotides line up with TRBD1. The DNA end is more similar to TRBJ2-7, so the J call may be wrong. The source is a man aged 30 to 39 in good health. Sequenced material: blood. DNA for the CDR3: TGTGCCAGCAGCCAATCCGGGACAGGGCGGTACGAGCAGTACTTC. Protein product: CASSQSGTGRYEQYF.